This T cell receptor beta chain came from a study of response to subunit inactivated influenza vaccine. The germline V and J ends were trimmed by 1 base and 9 bases, with 11 bases remaining between them. This CDR3 region has 13 residues. Via MiXCR, TCRdb re-called the RT-PCR reads, giving one row per CDR3 protein. The top ten clones hold around 2.8% of a sample with about 540,000 distinct CDR3 sequences, roughly 23% of them seen once. The same sample was also used in a study of T cells expressing NK-cell markers. From that paper: Synthesis of TCR beta cDNA relied on 5'RACE template switching carrying UMIs. Each of roughly 6 donors carried dominant NKG2C+ clonotypes accounting for roughly 1.0-7.5% of CD8+ T cells. Similarly, these clonotypes led the CD3+CD56-NKG2C+ fraction as well in a few donors.

The J gene is TRBJ2-3, the V gene TRBV12-3 or TRBV12-4; D is perhaps TRBD2 (5 bases). The source material was CD4+ T cells sorted from PBMCs, sampled 11 to 12 days after vaccination. The clonotype was recovered from a man aged 50-60 years who received an inactivated influenza vaccine. The CDR3 here is CASSLGRPGTQYF. The CDR3 bases are TGTGCCAGCAGTTTAGGGCGTCCGGGGACGCAGTATTTT.